Here is one T cell receptor beta chain with its context. Its specific antigen is unknown. There are no base qualities to consult, and no much larger clone falls within one base. This entry is derived from a study of T-cell reconstitution after alpha-beta-depleted transplantation in children (dated by TCRdb to about 2016). Describing the broader study: Using TCR repertoire profiling, the study followed T-cell immune reconstitution in a quantitative way in children after TCRalphabeta/CD19-depleted allogeneic hematopoietic cell transplantation.

V gives up 4 bases and J gives up 3 bases, and the segment between their germline ends measures 19 bases. The CDR3 sequence holds 16 residues, the cysteine and phenylalanine included. CDR3 DNA is the only sequence kept; it has 48 bases, read in frame from the first base. From the germline V gene, CDR1 is SGHAT and CDR2 is FQNNGV. This specimen's treatment or condition label, interpreted: allogeneic hematopoietic cell transplantation with graft depleted of TCRalphabeta T cells and CD19 B cells. Transplant recipients were children who received TCRalphabeta/CD19-depleted allogeneic hematopoietic cell grafts. Preparation of the library involved PCR. TCRdb lists the instrument as Illumina HiSeq 2500. To normalize quantification of the TCRbeta repertoire, the TCR libraries were built with molecular barcoding that relied on unique molecular identifiers. The raw public data were reprocessed by TCRdb itself: fastp quality trimming at Q25, MiXCR clonotype calling, in-frame beta chains only. Identical CDR3 protein sequences are pooled into one entry, listed with their most common genes and DNA. Counted in this sample were 450,000 to 600,000 distinct CDR3 sequences; roughly 13% of them appeared once. The ten largest make up about 2% of the sample.

What the study reported, not specific to this receptor: In some patients, high TCRbeta diversity at day 60 was attributed to recipient T cells and intrathymic progenitors that had survived conditioning. Over the following months the frequencies of hyperexpanded clones went down, and after one year T-cell counts and TCRbeta diversity were mostly credited to newly produced T cells. The apparently early recovery of alphabetaT-cell counts about two months after transplant reportedly depended on only several hundred rapidly expanded clones that came from non-depleted graft cells.

The TCR comes from a male patient between 10 and 17 years old who had a stem cell transplant for acute myeloid leukemia, so the T cells may come from the graft donor. This receptor chain uses TRBV11-2 and TRBJ2-7; a weak D assignment points to TRBD2 (6 bases agree). The sample was PBMCs, mostly from graft donor cells, taken 360 days after TCRalphabeta/CD19-depleted stem cell transplant. The nucleotides read TGTGCCAGCAGCTCCTTGTGGCGGGACTCAGACTACGAGCAGTACTTC. The resulting protein is CASSSLWRDSDYEQYF. Here the CDR3 is joined to the reference TRBV11-2 and TRBJ2-7 genes, and the full variable domain is: EAGVAQSPRYKIIEKRQSVAFWCNPISGHATLYWYQQILGQGPKLLIQFQNNGVVDDSQLPKDRFSAERLKGVDSTLKIQPAKLEDSAVYLCASSSLWRDSDYEQYFGPGTRLTVT.